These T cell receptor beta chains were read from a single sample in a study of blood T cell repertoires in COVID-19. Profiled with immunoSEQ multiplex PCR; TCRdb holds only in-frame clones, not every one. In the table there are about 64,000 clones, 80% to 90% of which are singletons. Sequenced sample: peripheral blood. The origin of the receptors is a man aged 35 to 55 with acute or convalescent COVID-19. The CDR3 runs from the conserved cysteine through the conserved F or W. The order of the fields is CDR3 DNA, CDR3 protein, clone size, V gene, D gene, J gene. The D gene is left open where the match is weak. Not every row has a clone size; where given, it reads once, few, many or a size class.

cdr3_nt: TGTGCCAGCATACCTCGGACCGGGGGAGACTTCACAGATACGCAGTATTTT
cdr3_aa: CASIPRTGGDFTDTQYF
clone_size: .
v_call: TRBV12-1
d_call: .
j_call: TRBJ2-3

cdr3_nt: TGTGCCAGCAACGGCCCAGGGTTGTACGAGCAGTACTTC
cdr3_aa: CASNGPGLYEQYF
clone_size: .
v_call: TRBV6-5
d_call: .
j_call: TRBJ2-7

cdr3_nt: TGTGCCAGCAGTGTTCGACAGGGCCCCATGAACACTGAAGCTTTCTTT
cdr3_aa: CASSVRQGPMNTEAFF
clone_size: .
v_call: TRBV6-1
d_call: TRBD1
j_call: TRBJ1-1

cdr3_nt: TGTGCCACCAGTGAAAAGGGGAACTATGGCTACACCTTC
cdr3_aa: CATSEKGNYGYTF
clone_size: .
v_call: TRBV24-1
d_call: .
j_call: TRBJ1-2

cdr3_nt: TGCGCCAGCAGCCAAGACAATATCAGGGAACGATCCTACGAGCAGTACTTC
cdr3_aa: CASSQDNIRERSYEQYF
clone_size: .
v_call: TRBV4-1
d_call: .
j_call: TRBJ2-7

cdr3_nt: TGTGCCAGCAGCTTAGGGGGCGATCAGCCCCAGCATTTT
cdr3_aa: CASSLGGDQPQHF
clone_size: few
v_call: TRBV11-3
d_call: .
j_call: TRBJ1-5

cdr3_nt: TGTGCCAGCAGCCTACTAAGGAGCACTGAAGCTTTCTTT
cdr3_aa: CASSLLRSTEAFF
clone_size: .
v_call: TRBV4-2
d_call: .
j_call: TRBJ1-1

cdr3_nt: TGTGCCAGCAGTCCGACATCCATGAACACTGAAGCTTTCTTT
cdr3_aa: CASSPTSMNTEAFF
clone_size: .
v_call: TRBV6-6
d_call: .
j_call: TRBJ1-1

cdr3_nt: TGTGCCAGCAGGGATTCGACAGGGGGAGCCACTGAAGCTTTCTTT
cdr3_aa: CASRDSTGGATEAFF
clone_size: .
v_call: TRBV28
d_call: TRBD1
j_call: TRBJ1-1

cdr3_nt: TGTGCTAGTGGTTTTGGGACTTTAAAGGGCTACACCTTC
cdr3_aa: CASGFGTLKGYTF
clone_size: .
v_call: TRBV12-5
d_call: .
j_call: TRBJ1-2

cdr3_nt: TGTGCCAGCAGCCGAGGGGGGGCAGATACGCAGTATTTT
cdr3_aa: CASSRGGADTQYF
clone_size: .
v_call: TRBV28
d_call: .
j_call: TRBJ2-3

cdr3_nt: TGTGCCACCAGCAGAGCGACTAGCGGGGGTCCATACAATGAGCAGTTCTTC
cdr3_aa: CATSRATSGGPYNEQFF
clone_size: .
v_call: TRBV15
d_call: TRBD2
j_call: TRBJ2-1

cdr3_nt: TGTGCCAGCAGCGTATCAGGGGCCCCTCTCGAGCAGTACTTC
cdr3_aa: CASSVSGAPLEQYF
clone_size: .
v_call: TRBV9
d_call: .
j_call: TRBJ2-7

cdr3_nt: TGTGCCAGCAGCTTAAATCTAGCGGGGGCGACAGATACGCAGTATTTT
cdr3_aa: CASSLNLAGATDTQYF
clone_size: .
v_call: TRBV7-2
d_call: TRBD2
j_call: TRBJ2-3

cdr3_nt: TGTGCCAGCAGCGTGGCCGCGGGGGCCTACGAGCAGTACTTC
cdr3_aa: CASSVAAGAYEQYF
clone_size: .
v_call: TRBV9
d_call: TRBD2
j_call: TRBJ2-7

cdr3_nt: TGTGCCACCAGCAGATCTCTACCAGGGGTAGGGGAGCAGTACTTC
cdr3_aa: CATSRSLPGVGEQYF
clone_size: .
v_call: TRBV15
d_call: .
j_call: TRBJ2-7

cdr3_nt: TGTGCCAGTATGACTTACTCTGGAAACACCATATATTTT
cdr3_aa: CASMTYSGNTIYF
clone_size: .
v_call: TRBV19
d_call: .
j_call: TRBJ1-3

cdr3_nt: TGTGCCATCAGTGAGTCACCTCCGGGACAGGGGACTGAAGCTTTCTTT
cdr3_aa: CAISESPPGQGTEAFF
clone_size: .
v_call: TRBV10-3
d_call: TRBD1
j_call: TRBJ1-1

cdr3_nt: TGTGCCAGCAGCTTCGAGGGAACCACAGATACGCAGTATTTT
cdr3_aa: CASSFEGTTDTQYF
clone_size: .
v_call: TRBV7-9
d_call: .
j_call: TRBJ2-3

cdr3_nt: TGTGCCATCAGCGAGACTCGGGTTCGCTACGAGCAGTACTTC
cdr3_aa: CAISETRVRYEQYF
clone_size: .
v_call: TRBV10-3
d_call: .
j_call: TRBJ2-7

cdr3_nt: TGTGCCAGCAGCCTCCGGAGAGCGGGGGGGCTCATGGGCACCGGGGAGCTGTTTTTT
cdr3_aa: CASSLRRAGGLMGTGELFF
clone_size: .
v_call: TRBV7-3
d_call: TRBD2
j_call: TRBJ2-2

cdr3_nt: TGTGCCAGCTCACCAGTTGGACACCCCGCCTACAATGAGCAGTTCTTC
cdr3_aa: CASSPVGHPAYNEQFF
clone_size: .
v_call: TRBV18
d_call: .
j_call: TRBJ2-1

cdr3_nt: TGTGCCAGCAGCTTAGGGCAGGGAGGGACCTATAATTCACCCCTCCACTTT
cdr3_aa: CASSLGQGGTYNSPLHF
clone_size: once
v_call: TRBV11-2
d_call: .
j_call: TRBJ1-6

cdr3_nt: TGTGCCAGCGCCGGGGGGTCGGATACGCAGTATTTT
cdr3_aa: CASAGGSDTQYF
clone_size: once
v_call: TRBV14
d_call: TRBD2
j_call: TRBJ2-3

cdr3_nt: TGCAGCGGTAATATCGATGAGCAGTTCTTC
cdr3_aa: CSGNIDEQFF
clone_size: .
v_call: TRBV29-1
d_call: .
j_call: TRBJ2-1

cdr3_nt: TGTGCCAGCAGCTTAGTTGGACAGGGGGCTTCGTCACCCCTCCACTTT
cdr3_aa: CASSLVGQGASSPLHF
clone_size: few
v_call: TRBV11-3
d_call: TRBD1
j_call: TRBJ1-6

cdr3_nt: TGTGCCAGCAGTTACAGACAGGGGGGTTATAATTCACCCCTCCACTTT
cdr3_aa: CASSYRQGGYNSPLHF
clone_size: .
v_call: TRBV27
d_call: TRBD1
j_call: TRBJ1-6

cdr3_nt: TGCGCCAGCAGCCCCGGGCTAGCGGTTTACAATGAGCAGTTCTTC
cdr3_aa: CASSPGLAVYNEQFF
clone_size: .
v_call: TRBV5-1
d_call: TRBD2
j_call: TRBJ2-1

cdr3_nt: TGTGCCAGTACACAGGAGCTCAATCAGCCCCAGCATTTT
cdr3_aa: CASTQELNQPQHF
clone_size: .
v_call: TRBV19
d_call: .
j_call: TRBJ1-5

cdr3_nt: TGTGCCAGCAGCCAAGCGGCCGGGACAGGGAACGTTCTAAATACCTATTACACCTTC
cdr3_aa: CASSQAAGTGNVLNTYYTF
clone_size: .
v_call: TRBV14
d_call: TRBD1
j_call: TRBJ1-2

cdr3_nt: TGTGCCATCGGACAGGAGCTGGCCACCATATATTTT
cdr3_aa: CAIGQELATIYF
clone_size: .
v_call: TRBV10-3
d_call: TRBD1
j_call: TRBJ1-3

cdr3_nt: TGTGCTAGTGGACAGACAGGGGGAAACACCATATATTTT
cdr3_aa: CASGQTGGNTIYF
clone_size: .
v_call: TRBV12-5
d_call: TRBD1
j_call: TRBJ1-3

cdr3_nt: TGTGCTAGTGGTCCTCAGAACTCTGGGGCCAACGTCCTGACTTTC
cdr3_aa: CASGPQNSGANVLTF
clone_size: .
v_call: TRBV12-5
d_call: .
j_call: TRBJ2-6

cdr3_nt: TGCAGTGCTAGTGAGGACACGTATAGCAATCAGCCCCAGCATTTT
cdr3_aa: CSASEDTYSNQPQHF
clone_size: .
v_call: TRBV20-1
d_call: .
j_call: TRBJ1-5

cdr3_nt: TGTGCCAGTAGTACTACAGGGGACCGTCAGCCCCAGCATTTT
cdr3_aa: CASSTTGDRQPQHF
clone_size: .
v_call: TRBV19
d_call: TRBD1
j_call: TRBJ1-5

cdr3_nt: TGTGCCAGCAGCTTGACAGGGGGTAACACCGGGGAGCTGTTTTTT
cdr3_aa: CASSLTGGNTGELFF
clone_size: .
v_call: TRBV11-2
d_call: TRBD1
j_call: TRBJ2-2

cdr3_nt: TGTGCCAGCAGTTTTAGGGACAGGGGGAGATATGGCTACACCTTC
cdr3_aa: CASSFRDRGRYGYTF
clone_size: .
v_call: TRBV27
d_call: TRBD1
j_call: TRBJ1-2

cdr3_nt: TGTGCCAGCAGCTTGAGAAGCGGGGGGAATGAGACCCAGTACTTC
cdr3_aa: CASSLRSGGNETQYF
clone_size: .
v_call: TRBV5-6
d_call: TRBD2
j_call: TRBJ2-5

cdr3_nt: TGTGCCTGGGGAAGACAGGGATTCACTGAAGCTTTCTTT
cdr3_aa: CAWGRQGFTEAFF
clone_size: .
v_call: TRBV30
d_call: TRBD1
j_call: TRBJ1-1

cdr3_nt: TGTGCCAGCATCCCCGGACAGGGCTATGGCTACACCTTC
cdr3_aa: CASIPGQGYGYTF
clone_size: once
v_call: TRBV2
d_call: TRBD1
j_call: TRBJ1-2

cdr3_nt: TGTGCCAGCAGCAGACGACAGGGCAGAGTCCAAGAGACCCAGTACTTC
cdr3_aa: CASSRRQGRVQETQYF
clone_size: .
v_call: TRBV3-1/TRBV3-2
d_call: TRBD1
j_call: TRBJ2-5

cdr3_nt: TGTGCCAGCAGCTTGGCGGGAAGGCGCGGGACAGGGGTTGCCCAGTACTTC
cdr3_aa: CASSLAGRRGTGVAQYF
clone_size: .
v_call: TRBV5-4
d_call: TRBD1
j_call: TRBJ2-7

cdr3_nt: TGTGCCAGCAGCTTAGTATCGAGTGGCTACACCTTC
cdr3_aa: CASSLVSSGYTF
clone_size: .
v_call: TRBV11-3
d_call: .
j_call: TRBJ1-2

cdr3_nt: TGTGCCAGCAGCATCCCCGAGACTGAAGCTTTCTTT
cdr3_aa: CASSIPETEAFF
clone_size: .
v_call: TRBV6-5
d_call: .
j_call: TRBJ1-1

cdr3_nt: TGTGCCAGCAGCTTGGCAGGGGACAGGGCACCTAACTATGGCTACACCTTC
cdr3_aa: CASSLAGDRAPNYGYTF
clone_size: .
v_call: TRBV5-4
d_call: TRBD1
j_call: TRBJ1-2

cdr3_nt: TGTGCCAGCAGTGAAGGCAGTTATAGCAATCAGCCCCAGCATTTT
cdr3_aa: CASSEGSYSNQPQHF
clone_size: .
v_call: TRBV2
d_call: .
j_call: TRBJ1-5

cdr3_nt: TGTGCCAGTAGTCCTGGACAGGGGGCGAATGAAAAACTGTTTTTT
cdr3_aa: CASSPGQGANEKLFF
clone_size: .
v_call: TRBV19
d_call: TRBD1
j_call: TRBJ1-4